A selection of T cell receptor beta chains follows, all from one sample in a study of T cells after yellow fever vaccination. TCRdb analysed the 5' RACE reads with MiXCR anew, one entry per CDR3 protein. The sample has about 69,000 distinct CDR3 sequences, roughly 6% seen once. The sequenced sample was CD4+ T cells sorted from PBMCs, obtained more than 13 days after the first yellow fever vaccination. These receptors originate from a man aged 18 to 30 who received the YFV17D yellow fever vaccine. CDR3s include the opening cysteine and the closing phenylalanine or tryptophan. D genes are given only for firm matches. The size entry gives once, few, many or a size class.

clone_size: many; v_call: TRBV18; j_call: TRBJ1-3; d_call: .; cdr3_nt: TGTGCCAGCTCACCATCGGCAGAACCCTCTGGAAACACCATATATTTT; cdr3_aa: CASSPSAEPSGNTIYF
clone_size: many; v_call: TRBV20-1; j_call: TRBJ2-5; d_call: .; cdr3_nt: TGCAGCACCGGGAAGAGATATGAGACCCAGTACTTC; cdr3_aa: CSTGKRYETQYF
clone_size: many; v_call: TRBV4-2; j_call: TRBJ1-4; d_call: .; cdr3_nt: TGTGCCAGCAGCCCCGGGACTGGGCCATTTGGGGGACTGTTTTTT; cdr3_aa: CASSPGTGPFGGLFF
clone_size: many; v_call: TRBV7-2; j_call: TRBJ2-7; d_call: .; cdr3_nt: TGTGCCAGCAGCCCGAGGGGCGGCTACGAGCAGTACTTC; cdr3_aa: CASSPRGGYEQYF
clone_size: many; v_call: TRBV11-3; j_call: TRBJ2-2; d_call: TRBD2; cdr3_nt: TGTGCCAGCAGCTTCGGGGGGTCGAACACCGGGGAGCTGTTTTTT; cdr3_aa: CASSFGGSNTGELFF
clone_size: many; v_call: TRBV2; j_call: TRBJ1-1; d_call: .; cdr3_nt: TGTGCCAGCAGTGAAGGCCCGGGGACTGAAGCTTTCTTT; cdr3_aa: CASSEGPGTEAFF
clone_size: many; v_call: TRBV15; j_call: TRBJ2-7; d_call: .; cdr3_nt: TGTGCCACCAGGAGAGACGGCCCCTACGAGCAGTACTTC; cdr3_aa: CATRRDGPYEQYF
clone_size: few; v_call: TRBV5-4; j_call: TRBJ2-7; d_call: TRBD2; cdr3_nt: TGTGCCAGCAGCTTGTACAGCGGGGAACAGTACTTC; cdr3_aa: CASSLYSGEQYF
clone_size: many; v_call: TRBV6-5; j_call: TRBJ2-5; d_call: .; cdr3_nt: TGTGCCAGCAGTTATGGCCGGGGTCTAGAGACCCAGTACTTC; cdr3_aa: CASSYGRGLETQYF
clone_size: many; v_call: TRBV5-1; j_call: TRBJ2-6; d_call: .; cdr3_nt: TGCGCCAGCAGCTTAACGACTGGTTTCGGGGCCAACGTCCTGACTTTC; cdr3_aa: CASSLTTGFGANVLTF
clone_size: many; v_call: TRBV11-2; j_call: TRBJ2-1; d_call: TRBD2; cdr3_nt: TGTGCCAGCAGCCCCGGGGGGGGCAGGGACAATGAGCAGTTCTTC; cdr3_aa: CASSPGGGRDNEQFF
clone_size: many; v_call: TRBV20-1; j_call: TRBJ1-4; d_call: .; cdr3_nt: TGCAGTGCTAAAGGGCCCGGTGAAAAACTGTTTTTT; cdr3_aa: CSAKGPGEKLFF
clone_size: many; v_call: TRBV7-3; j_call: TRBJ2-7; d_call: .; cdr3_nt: TGTGCCAGCAGCTTAACCCCGAGCTACGAGCAGTACTTC; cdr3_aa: CASSLTPSYEQYF
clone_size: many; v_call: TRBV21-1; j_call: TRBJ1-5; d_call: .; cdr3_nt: TGTGCCAGCAGCAAAAGGGGACGGTTCAATCAGCCCCAGCATTTT; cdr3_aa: CASSKRGRFNQPQHF
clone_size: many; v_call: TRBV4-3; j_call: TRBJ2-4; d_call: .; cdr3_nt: TGCGCCAGCAGCCAAGATTGGGGGACACGAGACCTCAAAAACATTCAGTACTTC; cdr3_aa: CASSQDWGTRDLKNIQYF
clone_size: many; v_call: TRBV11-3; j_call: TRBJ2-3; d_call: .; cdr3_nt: TGTGCCAGCAGCTTAACAAGGGAGGCAGATACGCAGTATTTT; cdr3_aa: CASSLTREADTQYF
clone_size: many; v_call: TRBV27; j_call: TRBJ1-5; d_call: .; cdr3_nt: TGTGCCAGATACTCCGAACAGGGCTCGTTTCAGCCCCAGCATTTT; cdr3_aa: CARYSEQGSFQPQHF
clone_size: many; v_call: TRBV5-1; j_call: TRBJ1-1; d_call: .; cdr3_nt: TGCGCCAGCAGCTTGCCCGGGGCGGACACTGAAGCTTTCTTT; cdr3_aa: CASSLPGADTEAFF
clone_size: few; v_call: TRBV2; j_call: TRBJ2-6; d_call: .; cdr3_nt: TGTGCCGGGACTGGAAGCTCTGGGGCCAACGTCCTGACTTTC; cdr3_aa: CAGTGSSGANVLTF
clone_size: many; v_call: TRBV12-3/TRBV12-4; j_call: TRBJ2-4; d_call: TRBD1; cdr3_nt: TGTGCCAGCAGTTTTTTAGGACAGGGTGTAAACATTCAGTACTTC; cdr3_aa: CASSFLGQGVNIQYF
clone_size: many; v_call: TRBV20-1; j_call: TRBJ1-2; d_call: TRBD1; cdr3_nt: TGCAGTGCTACGCTAGGGACAGCCCAAGGGTATGGCTACACCTTC; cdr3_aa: CSATLGTAQGYGYTF
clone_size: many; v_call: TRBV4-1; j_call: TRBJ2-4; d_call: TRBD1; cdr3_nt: TGCGCCAGCAGCCAACCGAGACAGGGGCTAGCCAAAAACATTCAGTACTTC; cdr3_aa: CASSQPRQGLAKNIQYF
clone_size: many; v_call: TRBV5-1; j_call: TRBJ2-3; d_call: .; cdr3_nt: TGCGCCAGCAGCTTGGGACTAGTCGGCACAGATACGCAGTATTTT; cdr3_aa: CASSLGLVGTDTQYF
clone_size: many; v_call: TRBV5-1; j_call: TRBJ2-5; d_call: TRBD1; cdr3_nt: TGCGCCAGCAGCGGCGGACAGGGGGCATTAGAGACCCAGTACTTC; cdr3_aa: CASSGGQGALETQYF